This TCR beta chain was found in a study of T cells in Graves' hyperthyroidism and ophthalmopathy. The TCR beta CDR3 regions underwent amplification using RNA transcripts as the source. An initial round of RT-PCR targeting the TCR CDR3 relied on the HTBI primer set. TCRdb reanalysed the multiplex PCR reads using MiXCR and keeps one entry per CDR3 protein. This sample has around 350,000 distinct CDR3 sequences; approximately 13% occur once, and the top ten carry 9.2%. Newly diagnosed patients aged 18 to 65 had hyperthyroidism of under 2 months' duration. Study results and caveats: Blood also carried most thyroid clonotypes expanded above 0.001. Ophthalmopathy and stable hyperthyroidism were separated by a 13 V-J model.

This CDR3 region has 16 residues. V lost 3 bases, J lost 7 bases, and 13 bases stayed unmatched. CDR1 and CDR2 (germline): DFQATT, SNEGSKA (reference sequence). Turning to this clonotype: Antigen: not known.

The source of this sequence is a woman in her late teens or twenties with Graves' hyperthyroidism. V gene TRBV20-1 combines with J gene TRBJ1-5; 9 nucleotides align to TRBD1. What was sequenced was blood. CDR3 sequence reads: CSARGTGIGASQPQHF. The CDR3 DNA is TGCAGTGCTAGGGGGACAGGGATAGGAGCTAGCCAGCCCCAGCATTTT.